This TCR beta chain was found in a study of OX40 agonist ivuxolimab in advanced cancers. Study details: Across the patients, intravenous ivuxolimab was delivered every 2 weeks at 0.01 to 10 mg/kg. Prior checkpoint blockade (anti-PD-1, anti-PD-L1 or anti-CTLA-4) was permitted; 40% had it. Partial responses were seen in three patients, one with hepatocellular carcinoma and two with cutaneous melanoma.

Germline CDR1 is SGDLS and CDR2 is YYNGEE. The CDR3 sequence is 16 residues long. Trimming stripped 4 bases from V and 2 bases from J, with 17 bases between. The repertoire was sequenced with immunoSEQ multiplex PCR; TCRdb's copy has only in-frame clones and lacks some. Of roughly 90,000 clones in the sample, 70% to 90% were seen once. The material was CD4+ or CD8+ T cells sorted from blood, obtained in a trial of the OX40 agonist ivuxolimab. The V and J genes are TRBV9 and TRBJ2-3; perhaps TRBD1 as D (5 bases). The sequence came from an adult with an advanced solid tumor such as melanoma, head and neck, liver or kidney cancer. This CDR3 is CASSPTLRQYTDTQYF. Written as DNA, the CDR3 is TGTGCCAGCAGCCCCACACTGCGACAGTACACAGATACGCAGTATTTT.